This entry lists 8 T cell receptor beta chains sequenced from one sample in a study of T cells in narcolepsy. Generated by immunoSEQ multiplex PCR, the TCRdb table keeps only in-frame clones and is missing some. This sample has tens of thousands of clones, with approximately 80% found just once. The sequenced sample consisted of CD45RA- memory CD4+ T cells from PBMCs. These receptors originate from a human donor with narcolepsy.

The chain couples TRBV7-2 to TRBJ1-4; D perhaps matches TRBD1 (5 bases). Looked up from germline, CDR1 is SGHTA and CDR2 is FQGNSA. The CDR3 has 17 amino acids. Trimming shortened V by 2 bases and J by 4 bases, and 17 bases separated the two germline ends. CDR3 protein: CASSLFAGRQLNEKLFF. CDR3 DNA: TGTGCCAGCAGCTTATTCGCCGGGAGACAGCTTAATGAAAAACTGTTTTTT.

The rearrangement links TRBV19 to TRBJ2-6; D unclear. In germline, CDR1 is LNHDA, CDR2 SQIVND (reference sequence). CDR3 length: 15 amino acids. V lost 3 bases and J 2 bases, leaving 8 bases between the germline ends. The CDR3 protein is CASSMKETGANVLTF. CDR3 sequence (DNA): TGTGCCAGTAGTATGAAGGAGACTGGGGCCAACGTCCTGACTTTC.

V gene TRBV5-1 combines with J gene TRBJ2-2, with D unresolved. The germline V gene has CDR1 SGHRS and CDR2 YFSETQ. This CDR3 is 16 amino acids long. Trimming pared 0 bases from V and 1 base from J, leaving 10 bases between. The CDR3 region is CASSLEASLNTGELFF. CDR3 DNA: TGCGCCAGCAGCTTGGAAGCTTCCCTGAACACCGGGGAGCTGTTTTTT.

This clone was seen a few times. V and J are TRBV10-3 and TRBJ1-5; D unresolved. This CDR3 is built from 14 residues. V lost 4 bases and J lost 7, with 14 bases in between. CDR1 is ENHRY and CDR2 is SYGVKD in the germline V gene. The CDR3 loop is CAISVGGVNQPQHF. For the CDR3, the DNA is TGTGCCATCAGTGTCGGCGGGGTAAACCAGCCCCAGCATTTT.

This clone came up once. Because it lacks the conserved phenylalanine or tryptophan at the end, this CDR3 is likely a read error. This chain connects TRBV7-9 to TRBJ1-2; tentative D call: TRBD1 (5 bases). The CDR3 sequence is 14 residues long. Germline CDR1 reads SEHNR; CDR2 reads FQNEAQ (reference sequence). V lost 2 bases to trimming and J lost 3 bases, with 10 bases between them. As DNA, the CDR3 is TGTGCCAGCAGCTTATGGGGGGACGACTATGGCTACACCATC. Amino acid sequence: CASSLWGDDYGYTI.

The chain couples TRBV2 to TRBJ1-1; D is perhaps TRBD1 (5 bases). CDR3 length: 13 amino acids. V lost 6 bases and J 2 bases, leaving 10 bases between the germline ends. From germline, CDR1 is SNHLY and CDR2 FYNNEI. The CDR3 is CASRSDSNTEAFF. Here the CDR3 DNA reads TGTGCCAGCAGATCCGACAGTAACACTGAAGCTTTCTTT.

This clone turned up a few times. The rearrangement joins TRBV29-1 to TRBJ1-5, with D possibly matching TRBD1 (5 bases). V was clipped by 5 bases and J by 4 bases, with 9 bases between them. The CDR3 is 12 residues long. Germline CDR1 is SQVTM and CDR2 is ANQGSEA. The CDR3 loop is CSVRDGNQPQHF. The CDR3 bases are TGCAGCGTTAGGGACGGTAATCAGCCCCAGCATTTT. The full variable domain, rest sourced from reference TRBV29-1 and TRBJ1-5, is SAVISQKPSRDICQRGTSLTIQCQVDSQVTMMFWYRQQPGQSLTLIATANQGSEATYESGFVIDKFPISRPNLTFSTLTVSNMSPEDSSIYLCSVRDGNQPQHFGDGTRLSIL.

CDR3: CASSLGTSGSTDTQYF. CDR3 DNA sequence: TGTGCCAGCAGCTTAGGGACTAGCGGGAGCACAGATACGCAGTATTTT. V gene TRBV11-3 combines with J gene TRBJ2-3; TRBD2 aligns across 11 bases. Germline V lookup: CDR1 SGHNT, CDR2 YENEEA. With 1 base clipped from V and 0 bases from J, the junction kept 0 bases outside the gene matches. The CDR3 is 16 residues long.